This T cell receptor (beta chain) was sequenced in a study of tumor-infiltrating lymphocytes in primary liver carcinoma. Study details: Productive TCRbeta read yields ran from roughly 3.65 to 7.13 million per sample and were similar between tissues.

With regard to this clonotype: The junction departs from the called germline gene at one end, perhaps through a read error.

Each 20-30 mg portion of unsorted bulk tissue served as the source for co-extraction of RNA and DNA. By surgical resection, the patients were treated for their primary liver carcinoma. TCR beta cDNA was made from 450 to 600 ng total RNA with a constant-region primer. Sequencing libraries for TCR beta derived from three nested multiplex PCR rounds that used slightly modified ARM-PCR. The study ran its first two PCR rounds for around 10 cycles each, using TRBV1-TRBV30 forward primers and a C-beta reverse primer. MiXCR, applied by TCRdb to the multiplex PCR reads, yields one record per CDR3 protein. Seen here are about 78,000 distinct CDR3 sequences, 71% observed once, and the top ten hold about an eighth. The CDR3 covers 12 residues. Germline values: CDR1 SEHNR, CDR2 FQNEAQ (reference sequence).

V is TRBV7-9 and J is TRBJ2-4, with D hard to call. The clonotype comes from a woman aged 55-75 years with primary liver carcinoma and hepatitis B virus infection. Material for sequencing was liver tumor tissue from sampling region 4. The subset: tumor region T4, right-lateral pole. This CDR3 reads CASSFSRNIQYF. For the CDR3, the DNA is TGTGCTAGCAGTTTCTCAAGAAACATTCAGTACTTC. Full variable domain (remainder filled in from reference TRBV7-9 and TRBJ2-4): DTGVSQNPRHKITKRGQNVTFRCDPISEHNRLYWYRQTLGQGPEFLTYFQNEAQLEKSRLLSDRFSAERPKGSFSTLEIQRTEQGDSAMYLCASSFSRNIQYFGAGTRLSVL.